This T cell receptor beta chain is drawn from a study of blood T cell repertoires in COVID-19. Sequencing used immunoSEQ multiplex PCR; TCRdb keeps in-frame clones, though not all of them. The sample holds about 140,000 clones, approximately 84% seen once. Trimming removed 4 bases from V and 6 bases from J; junction bases left unmatched: 4. The CDR3 covers 13 residues. Per germline, CDR1 SGHRS and CDR2 YFSETQ. This receptor was taken from a woman aged 55-69 years with acute or convalescent COVID-19. This chain links TRBV5-1 with TRBJ2-3, with 8 bases identical to TRBD1. The sample was peripheral blood. As DNA, the CDR3 is TGCGCCAGCAGCAAGGGACAGGATGATACGCAGTATTTT. It specifies CASSKGQDDTQYF.